This TCR beta chain was sequenced for a study of blood T cell repertoires in COVID-19. For the study at large: Specimens from acute and convalescent COVID-19 originated in the United States, Italy and Spain. PBMCs, B-cell-depleted T cells, or T cells provided the cDNA or gDNA that made up the material.

Original data processing: Estimated nucleated cell counts came from reference gene primer amplification. This table comes from immunoSEQ multiplex PCR, and its TCRdb copy is limited to in-frame clones, with some not included. That table is the source of V, J and clone size, and D and trimming were worked out from the DNA. Among fewer than 300,000 clones, around 86% were seen once, and the ten largest hold 1.5%. Between the trimmed V and J ends, which lost 3 bases and 1 base, there was a span of 9 bases. The CDR3 covers 14 residues. Germline V gives CDR1 LGHNA, CDR2 YNFKEQ. Material: peripheral blood. This TCR was sampled from a woman between 35 and 50 years old who had recovered from COVID-19. The rearrangement links TRBV4-2 to TRBJ1-1, with D possibly being TRBD1 (5 bases). CDR3 coding DNA: TGTGCCAGCAGCCACGCCGACAGGAACACTGAAGCTTTCTTT. As protein: CASSHADRNTEAFF.